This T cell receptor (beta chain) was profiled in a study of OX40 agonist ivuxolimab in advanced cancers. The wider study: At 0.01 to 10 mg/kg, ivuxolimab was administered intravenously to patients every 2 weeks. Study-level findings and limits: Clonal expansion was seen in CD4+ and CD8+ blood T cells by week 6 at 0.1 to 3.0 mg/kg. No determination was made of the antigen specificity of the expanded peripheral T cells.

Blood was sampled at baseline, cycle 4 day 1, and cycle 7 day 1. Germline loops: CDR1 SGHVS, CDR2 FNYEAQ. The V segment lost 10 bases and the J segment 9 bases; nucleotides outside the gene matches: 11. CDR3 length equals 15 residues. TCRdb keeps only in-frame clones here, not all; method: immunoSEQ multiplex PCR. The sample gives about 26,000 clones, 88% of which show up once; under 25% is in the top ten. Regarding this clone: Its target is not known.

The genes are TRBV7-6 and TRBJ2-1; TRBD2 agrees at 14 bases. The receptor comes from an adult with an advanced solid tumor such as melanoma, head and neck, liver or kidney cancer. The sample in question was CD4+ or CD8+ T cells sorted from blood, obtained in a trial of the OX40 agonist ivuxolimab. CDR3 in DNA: TGTGCCATCCGAGGGGGACTAGCGGGAGTGGGTGAGCAGTTCTTC. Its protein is CAIRGGLAGVGEQFF. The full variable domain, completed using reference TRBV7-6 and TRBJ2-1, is GAGVSQSPRYKVTKRGQDVALRCDPISGHVSLYWYRQALGQGPEFLTYFNYEAQQDKSGLPNDRFSAERPEGSISTLTIQRTEQRDSAMYRCAIRGGLAGVGEQFFGPGTRLTVL.